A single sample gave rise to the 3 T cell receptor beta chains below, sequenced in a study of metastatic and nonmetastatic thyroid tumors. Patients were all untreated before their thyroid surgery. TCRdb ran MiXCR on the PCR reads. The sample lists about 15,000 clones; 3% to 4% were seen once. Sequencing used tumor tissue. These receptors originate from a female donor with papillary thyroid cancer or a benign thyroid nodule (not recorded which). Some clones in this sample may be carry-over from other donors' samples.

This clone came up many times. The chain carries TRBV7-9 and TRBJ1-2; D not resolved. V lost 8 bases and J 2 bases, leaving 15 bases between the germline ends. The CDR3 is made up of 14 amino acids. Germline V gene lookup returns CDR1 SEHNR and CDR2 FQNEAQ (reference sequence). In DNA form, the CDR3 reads TGTGCCAGCTCGCCGCCGGCAGGAAACTATGGCTACACCTTC. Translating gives CASSPPAGNYGYTF.

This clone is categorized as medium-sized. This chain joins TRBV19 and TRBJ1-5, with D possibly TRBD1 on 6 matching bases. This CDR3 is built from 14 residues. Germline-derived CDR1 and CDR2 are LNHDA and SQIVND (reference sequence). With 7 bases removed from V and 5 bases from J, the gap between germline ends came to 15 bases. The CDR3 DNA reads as TGTGCCAGTAAAAGGCAGGGGATGGATCAGCCCCAGCATTTT. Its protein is CASKRQGMDQPQHF.

CDR3 in amino acids: CASKRTGFDEQYF. CDR3 bases: TGTGCCAGCAAGAGGACAGGGTTTGACGAGCAGTACTTC. The V gene is TRBV2, the J gene TRBJ2-7, with 8 bases matching TRBD1. Germline V gene sequence: CDR1 SNHLY, CDR2 FYNNEI. The CDR3 sequence is 13 residues long. Unmatched junction bases numbered 7, after V lost 7 bases and J lost 5 bases.